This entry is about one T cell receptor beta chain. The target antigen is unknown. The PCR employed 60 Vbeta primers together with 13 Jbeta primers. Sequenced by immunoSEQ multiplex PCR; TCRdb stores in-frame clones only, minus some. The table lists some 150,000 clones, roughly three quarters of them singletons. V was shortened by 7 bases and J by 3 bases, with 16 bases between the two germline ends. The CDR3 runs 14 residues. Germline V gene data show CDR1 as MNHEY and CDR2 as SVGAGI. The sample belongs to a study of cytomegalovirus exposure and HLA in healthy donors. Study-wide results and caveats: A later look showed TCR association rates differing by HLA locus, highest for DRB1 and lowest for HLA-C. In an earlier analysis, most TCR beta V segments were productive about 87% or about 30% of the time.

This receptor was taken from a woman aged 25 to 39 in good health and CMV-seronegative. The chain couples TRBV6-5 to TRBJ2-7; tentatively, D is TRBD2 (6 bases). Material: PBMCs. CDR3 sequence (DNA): TGTGCCAGCACCGCCGGGAGTGACATCTACGAGCAGTACTTC. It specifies CASTAGSDIYEQYF.